This TCR beta chain emerged from a study of CD8 T cells in Susac syndrome. Broader study findings: Clonal expansion was missing from Susac syndrome CD4+ T cell repertoires. As acknowledged by the study, its TCR sequencing and HLA analysis included a relatively small number of individuals.

CDR3 length: 16 amino acids. With 3 bases clipped from V and 7 bases from J, the junction kept 12 bases outside the gene matches. CDR1 is DFQATT, CDR2 SNEGSKA, per germline (reference sequence). Random-hexamer reverse transcription was applied to about 0.5 to 1 ug RNA. Amplification of TCR beta CDR3 used immunoSEQ multiplex PCR across 54 Vbeta and 13 Jbeta. TCRdb reprocessed the immunoSEQ multiplex PCR reads via MiXCR and lists one record per CDR3 protein. The data contain a few hundred thousand distinct CDR3 sequences, about 95% of them singletons. With regard to this clonotype: Its antigen is unknown.

The sequencing input was CD4+ T cells from PBMCs. The chain couples TRBV20-1 to TRBJ1-6; 7 bases are a match to TRBD1. This sequence was found in a human donor with Susac syndrome. CDR3 protein: CSARSTGAMGNSPLHF. The CDR3 bases are TGCAGTGCTAGGTCAACAGGGGCGATGGGGAATTCACCCCTCCACTTT.